Listed below are T cell receptor beta chains from one sample, sequenced in a study of metastatic and nonmetastatic thyroid tumors. TCRdb re-called clones via MiXCR from the PCR reads. The sample yields about 39,000 clones, approximately 16% seen once. The sample consisted of blood. The receptor set was obtained from a female donor with papillary thyroid cancer or a benign thyroid nodule (not recorded which). Some clones in this sample may be carry-over from other donors' samples. Each CDR3 is given without its conserved first and last residue. The D gene is left open where the match is weak. Clone size is given for some rows only: seen once, a few or many times, or a class if the clone is expanded.

CDR3: AWRPGTGRYEQY
D: TRBD1
J: TRBJ2-7
V: TRBV30
size: medium-sized

CDR3: AIRGEGGLKGTEAF
D: NA
J: TRBJ1-1
V: TRBV10-3
size: many

CDR3: ASSIVGDSRLHEQY
D: NA
J: TRBJ2-7
V: TRBV19
size: once

CDR3: ASSYRQAGNEKLF
D: NA
J: TRBJ1-4
V: TRBV18
size: many

CDR3: ASSQAGTSGAETQY
D: TRBD2
J: TRBJ2-5
V: TRBV7-9
size: many

CDR3: ASTSDPNFGTQY
D: NA
J: TRBJ2-5
V: TRBV28
size: many

CDR3: ASSLSSGRPDTQY
D: TRBD2
J: TRBJ2-3
V: TRBV6-4
size: many

CDR3: ASSFEQGSYGYT
D: NA
J: TRBJ1-2
V: TRBV11-2
size: many

CDR3: ASSIEEGTGLMNTEAF
D: TRBD1
J: TRBJ1-1
V: TRBV19
size: many

CDR3: SAMSGGDDTQY
D: TRBD2
J: TRBJ2-3
V: TRBV20-1
size: many

CDR3: ASSYSAGGSYEQY
D: NA
J: TRBJ2-7
V: TRBV6-5
size: medium-sized

CDR3: ASSYPKGEGFNEPKH
D: NA
J: TRBJ1-5
V: TRBV6-2/TRBV6-3
size: few

CDR3: ASSFHEVISSGANVLT
D: NA
J: TRBJ2-6
V: TRBV11-1
size: many

CDR3: SARDSVHSGYNEQF
D: NA
J: TRBJ2-1
V: TRBV20-1
size: NA

CDR3: ASIDRGRFTWELF
D: TRBD1
J: TRBJ2-2
V: TRBV6-1
size: few

CDR3: ASSRTGTGENQPQH
D: TRBD1
J: TRBJ1-5
V: TRBV4-1
size: many

CDR3: ASSQTYRDIYGYT
D: NA
J: TRBJ1-2
V: TRBV5-4
size: few

CDR3: ASLPGESGELF
D: NA
J: TRBJ2-2
V: TRBV10-3
size: many

CDR3: ASSAGLGGGQPQH
D: NA
J: TRBJ1-5
V: TRBV9
size: many

CDR3: SARQGEETQY
D: NA
J: TRBJ2-5
V: TRBV20-1
size: NA

CDR3: SANRQGNNEQY
D: NA
J: TRBJ2-7
V: TRBV20-1
size: many

CDR3: ASSTTGERQPQH
D: TRBD1
J: TRBJ1-5
V: TRBV19
size: few

CDR3: ASSQVFRGRFTDTQY
D: TRBD1
J: TRBJ2-3
V: TRBV3-1
size: many

CDR3: SVQSLSPGAIVEQY
D: NA
J: TRBJ2-7
V: TRBV29-1
size: NA

CDR3: SAGRAGSYNEQF
D: NA
J: TRBJ2-1
V: TRBV20-1
size: many

CDR3: SAVSSGSSNYEQY
D: TRBD2
J: TRBJ2-7
V: TRBV20-1
size: NA

CDR3: ASRTKARGYVDQPQH
D: NA
J: TRBJ1-5
V: TRBV6-1
size: few

CDR3: ASSLMSRGEGY
D: TRBD2
J: TRBJ2-4
V: TRBV28
size: many

CDR3: ASSLSGADTQY
D: NA
J: TRBJ2-3
V: TRBV7-3
size: many

CDR3: SVEAAGVKSEQF
D: TRBD2
J: TRBJ2-1
V: TRBV29-1
size: medium-sized

CDR3: ASTRLAGITDTQY
D: TRBD2
J: TRBJ2-3
V: TRBV6-2/TRBV6-3
size: NA

CDR3: ASSSGLADYNEQF
D: TRBD2
J: TRBJ2-1
V: TRBV5-1
size: many

CDR3: ASTQEGPGKQPQH
D: NA
J: TRBJ1-5
V: TRBV28
size: many

CDR3: ASSLTGGGSQPQH
D: TRBD1
J: TRBJ1-5
V: TRBV18
size: NA

CDR3: ATSRDPRRTDTQY
D: NA
J: TRBJ2-3
V: TRBV15
size: many

CDR3: ASSEQGMDQPQH
D: NA
J: TRBJ1-5
V: TRBV2
size: many

CDR3: SAIPPSSYEQY
D: NA
J: TRBJ2-7
V: TRBV20-1
size: many

CDR3: ASSEWKRDTQRGYT
D: NA
J: TRBJ1-2
V: TRBV12-3/TRBV12-4
size: NA

CDR3: ASSPDSTPWGYT
D: NA
J: TRBJ1-2
V: TRBV7-2
size: NA

CDR3: ASSPADILAKNIQY
D: NA
J: TRBJ2-4
V: TRBV28
size: many

CDR3: ASSYSGRYYGYT
D: NA
J: TRBJ1-2
V: TRBV6-5
size: many

CDR3: ASSQVVAGRETQY
D: NA
J: TRBJ2-5
V: TRBV14
size: many

CDR3: ASSLDASGGNEQY
D: TRBD1
J: TRBJ2-7
V: TRBV12-3/TRBV12-4
size: many

CDR3: SSSMTWNSYEQY
D: NA
J: TRBJ2-7
V: TRBV19
size: few

CDR3: ASRQVMNTEAF
D: NA
J: TRBJ1-1
V: TRBV2
size: many

CDR3: ASSPTSGVGTGELF
D: TRBD2
J: TRBJ2-2
V: TRBV11-2
size: many

CDR3: ATSRTDGTGRYNEQF
D: NA
J: TRBJ2-1
V: TRBV15
size: few

CDR3: ASSPTPGQGAPLNTIY
D: TRBD1
J: TRBJ1-3
V: TRBV6-5
size: NA

CDR3: ASSISNEQF
D: NA
J: TRBJ2-1
V: TRBV19
size: many

CDR3: SAEYRITSTDTQY
D: NA
J: TRBJ2-3
V: TRBV20-1
size: many

CDR3: ASSQTDEQY
D: NA
J: TRBJ2-7
V: TRBV2
size: NA

CDR3: ASSQEVRTGLHEQY
D: TRBD1
J: TRBJ2-7
V: TRBV4-2
size: many

CDR3: ASSTGQGSYNEQF
D: TRBD1
J: TRBJ2-1
V: TRBV11-1
size: NA